These 3 T cell receptor beta chains were sequenced from one sample in a study of blood T cell repertoires in COVID-19. Produced via immunoSEQ multiplex PCR; TCRdb's table is partial and in-frame only. The sample shows 350,000 to 450,000 clones, more than 70% of them seen only once. Sequenced material: peripheral blood. The receptors shown here come from a woman aged 55-69 years with COVID-19, enrolled during active disease.

This clone was counted a single time. J is TRBJ1-1 and V is TRBV7-9, with D possibly matching TRBD1 (6 bases). This CDR3 spans 12 amino acids. Trimming took 3 bases from V and 7 from J, leaving 9 bases between them. Germline V gene sequence: CDR1 SEHNR, CDR2 FQNEAQ (reference sequence). CDR3 protein: CASSFHRVEAFF. The CDR3 region has the DNA TGTGCCAGCAGCTTTCACAGGGTTGAAGCTTTCTTT.

The chain uses TRBV21-1 and TRBJ1-1; the table calls TRBD1, which could not be checked here. TRBV21-1 is a recognized pseudogene. CDR3 size: 15 residues. The DNA of the CDR3 is TGTGCCAGCAGCTATAAACAGGGGGAGAACACTGAAGCTTTCTTT. It codes for CASSYKQGENTEAFF.

The chain employs TRBV5-1 and TRBJ2-5; D may be TRBD2 (7 bases). V was cut by 0 bases and J by 1 base, with 10 bases left in between. Germline V CDR1 and CDR2: SGHRS, YFSETQ. The CDR3 contains 15 residues. The CDR3 DNA reads as TGCGCCAGCAGCTTGGAGGCGGGGGCCCAAGAGACCCAGTACTTC. It codes for CASSLEAGAQETQYF. Based on the CDR3 plus reference TRBV5-1 and TRBJ2-5, the full variable domain is KAGVTQTPRYLIKTRGQQVTLSCSPISGHRSVSWYQQTPGQGLQFLFEYFSETQRNKGNFPGRFSGRQFSNSRSEMNVSTLELGDSALYLCASSLEAGAQETQYFGPGTRLLVL.